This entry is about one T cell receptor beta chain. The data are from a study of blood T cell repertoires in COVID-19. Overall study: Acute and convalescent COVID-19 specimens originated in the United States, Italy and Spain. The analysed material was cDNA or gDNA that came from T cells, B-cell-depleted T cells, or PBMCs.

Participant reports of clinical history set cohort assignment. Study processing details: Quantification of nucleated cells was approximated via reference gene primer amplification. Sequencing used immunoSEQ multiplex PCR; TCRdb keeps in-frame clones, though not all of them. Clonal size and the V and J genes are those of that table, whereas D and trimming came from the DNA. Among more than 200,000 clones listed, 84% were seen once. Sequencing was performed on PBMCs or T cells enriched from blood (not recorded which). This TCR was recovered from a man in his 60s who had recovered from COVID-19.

The CDR3 reads CATSDAGTKGTYEQYF. CDR3 DNA: TGTGCCACCAGTGATGCCGGGACAAAGGGGACCTACGAGCAGTACTTC. The chain couples TRBV24-1 to TRBJ2-7, with D tentatively TRBD1 (6 bases). The CDR3 sequence is 16 residues long. The V and J ends lost 3 bases and 2 bases respectively, with 16 bases between them. CDR1 is KGHDR and CDR2 is SFDVKD in the germline V gene.